These 27 T cell receptor beta chains came from one sample sequenced in a study of ipilimumab plus nivolumab after autologous stem cell transplantation. The data were produced by immunoSEQ multiplex PCR, yet TCRdb's version contains in-frame clones alone and is incomplete. The sample shows 15,000 to 20,000 clones, roughly 70% of them seen only once. The source material was PBMCs, sampled in a trial of ipilimumab plus nivolumab as post-transplant consolidation. All receptors come from a male donor with diffuse large B-cell lymphoma.

The rearrangement uses TRBV15 and TRBJ1-2, with a possible D match to TRBD1 (6 bases). V was cut by 5 bases and J by 4 bases, with 14 bases left in between. Germline CDR1 LNHNV, CDR2 YYDKDF (reference sequence). The CDR3 totals 14 residues. CDR3 nucleotides: TGTGCCACCAGCCCGGGGGAGGGGGTCTATGGCTACACCTTC. Translating gives CATSPGEGVYGYTF.

The chain is built from TRBV6-1 and TRBJ1-1; D is undetermined. Germline V gives CDR1 MNHNS, CDR2 SASEGT. Trimming took off 1 base at V and 4 bases at J, with 7 bases between the two ends. The CDR3 is 13 residues long. For the CDR3, the DNA is TGTGCCAGCAGTGAAGTCCGGGGCACTGAAGCTTTCTTT. Amino acids: CASSEVRGTEAFF.

The gene calls are TRBV19 and TRBJ2-7; D may be TRBD1 or TRBD2 (5 bases each). This CDR3 has 15 residues. Germline V gene lookup returns CDR1 LNHDA and CDR2 SQIVND (reference sequence). V lost 6 bases and J lost 0, with 15 bases in between. As DNA, the CDR3 is TGTGCCAGTAGGGCCGGGACCCTGAGCTCCTACGAGCAGTACTTC. Translated, it gives CASRAGTLSSYEQYF.

This chain uses TRBV5-1 with TRBJ2-1; 9 bases line up with TRBD1. This CDR3 spans 18 amino acids. Germline trimming cut 0 bases from V and 0 bases from J; bases unmatched to any gene: 7. Germline V gene data show CDR1 as SGHRS and CDR2 as YFSETQ. In DNA, the CDR3 is TGCGCCAGCAGCTTGGTACCACCGGGACAGGGCTCCTACAATGAGCAGTTCTTC. Residues: CASSLVPPGQGSYNEQFF.

The V and J genes are TRBV9 and TRBJ1-2; a possible D gene is TRBD1 (5 bases). Germline CDR1 and CDR2: SGDLS and YYNGEE. The CDR3 sequence is 13 residues long. With 4 bases removed from V and 2 bases from J, the gap between germline ends came to 9 bases. CDR3 loop: CASSRDENYGYTF. CDR3 nucleotides: TGTGCCAGCAGCCGGGACGAGAACTATGGCTACACCTTC.

V gene TRBV27 combines with J gene TRBJ2-7; TRBD2 matches at 8 bases. J lost 7 bases, V lost 7 bases, and 12 bases had no gene match. This CDR3 is 14 amino acids long. CDR1 is MNHEY and CDR2 is SMNVEV in the germline V gene (reference sequence). CDR3 coding DNA: TGTGCCAGCATGTCACGGGAGGGCGCCGGAGAGCAGTACTTC. This encodes CASMSREGAGEQYF.

The rearrangement uses TRBV5-4 and TRBJ2-3; D may match TRBD1 or TRBD2 (5 bases each). Germline V gene lookup returns CDR1 SGHNT and CDR2 YYREEE (reference sequence). V lost 3 bases to trimming and J lost 1 base, with 9 bases between them. The CDR3 is made up of 14 amino acids. The CDR3 loop is CASSSRGGTDTQYF. The CDR3 DNA follows: TGTGCCAGCAGCTCGAGAGGGGGCACAGATACGCAGTATTTT.

The CDR3 DNA reads as TGCGCCAGCAGCTTGGGGTTTTCCCGCGGGCAGTTCTTC. It yields the protein CASSLGFSRGQFF. This chain joins TRBV5-1 and TRBJ2-1, with D unclear. In germline, CDR1 is SGHRS, CDR2 YFSETQ. V lost 0 bases, J lost 12 bases, and 13 bases lay in between. The CDR3 totals 13 residues.

This chain connects TRBV9 to TRBJ2-3, with a possible D match to TRBD1 (6 bases). CDR1 and CDR2 from the germline V gene are SGDLS and YYNGEE. Between the trimmed V and J ends, which lost 4 bases and 5 bases, there was a span of 11 bases. The CDR3 is made up of 13 amino acids. CDR3 DNA sequence: TGTGCCAGCAGCACCCCGGACAGAGATACGCAGTATTTT. Translated: CASSTPDRDTQYF.

V usage is TRBV5-4 and J usage is TRBJ2-1, with TRBD2 identical over 10 bases. Germline values: CDR1 SGHNT, CDR2 YYREEE (reference sequence). J lost 10 bases, V lost 4 bases, and 8 bases had no gene match. CDR3 length: 14 amino acids. The chain's CDR3 is CASSGLAGVREQFF. For the CDR3, the DNA is TGTGCCAGCAGCGGGCTAGCGGGAGTCCGAGAGCAGTTCTTC.

V gene TRBV21-1 combines with J gene TRBJ2-3; TRBD2 was called by the table and not checked on the DNA. TRBV21-1 is reported as a pseudogene. The CDR3 contains 19 residues. CDR3 region: CASSSGQGRREPDTDTQYF. Here the CDR3 DNA reads TGTGCCAGCAGCTCCGGGCAGGGGAGGCGGGAGCCCGACACAGATACGCAGTATTTT.

The rearrangement joins TRBV11-3 to TRBJ2-3; no reliable D call. V lost 1 base and J lost 2, with 7 bases in between. The CDR3 runs to 14 residues. Germline V gene lookup returns CDR1 SGHNT and CDR2 YENEEA. The CDR3 bases are TGTGCCAGCAGCTTAGGGCAGTCCACAGATACGCAGTATTTT. Its translation is CASSLGQSTDTQYF.

The V gene is TRBV11-2, the J gene TRBJ1-2; 11 nucleotides align to TRBD1. J lost 8 bases, V lost 5 bases, and 10 bases had no gene match. CDR1 is SGHAT, CDR2 FQNNGV, per germline. There are 15 residues in the CDR3. The CDR3 is CASSHPRTGGYGYTF. The DNA of the CDR3 is TGTGCCAGCAGCCACCCCCGGACAGGGGGCTACGGCTACACCTTC.

This clone has just one count. The CDR3 sequence: CASYRGNEQYF. CDR3 DNA: TGTGCCAGCTACAGGGGGAACGAGCAGTACTTC. The chain combines TRBV6-1 with TRBJ2-7, with 8 bases aligning to TRBD1. Per germline, CDR1 MNHNS and CDR2 SASEGT. There are 11 residues in the CDR3. Unmatched junction bases numbered 2, after V lost 8 bases and J lost 5 bases.

The chain carries TRBV11-2 and TRBJ2-1; no clear D gene. Looked up from germline, CDR1 is SGHAT and CDR2 is FQNNGV. V was trimmed by 3 bases and J by 8 bases, leaving 5 bases between them. CDR3 length: 11 amino acids. CDR3 in amino acids: CASSLGYEQFF. CDR3 bases: TGTGCCAGCAGCTTGGGGTATGAGCAGTTCTTC.

The chain employs TRBV29-1 and TRBJ1-2; D is unclear. This CDR3 contains 11 residues. Per the germline V gene, CDR1 is SQVTM and CDR2 is ANQGSEA. V lost 0 bases, J lost 8 bases, and 7 bases lay in between. CDR3 in amino acids: CSVEDPAGYTF. CDR3 DNA: TGCAGCGTTGAAGATCCGGCGGGCTACACCTTC.

The V and J genes are TRBV7-3 and TRBJ2-1; D is undetermined. The CDR3 has 15 residues. V was cut by 2 bases and J by 4 bases, with 12 bases left in between. The germline V gene encodes CDR1 SGHTA and CDR2 FQGTGA. In nucleotides, the CDR3 is TGTGCCAGCAGCTTAGTGGGTTTAGCTTACAATGAGCAGTTCTTC. This sequence encodes CASSLVGLAYNEQFF.

A few counts support this clone. Written as DNA, the CDR3 is TGTGCCAGCAGTATGACAGGACCCCTTTATGGCTACACCTTC. Amino acids: CASSMTGPLYGYTF. The chain joins TRBV6-1 to TRBJ1-2, with D possibly matching TRBD1 (6 bases). Germline V gene sequence: CDR1 MNHNS, CDR2 SASEGT. The germline V and J ends were trimmed by 5 bases and 5 bases, with 15 bases remaining between them. CDR3 length equals 14 residues.

In its sample, this clone is medium-sized. The chain uses TRBV11-3 and TRBJ2-1; D uncertain. V was trimmed by 2 bases and J by 6 bases, leaving 11 bases between them. The CDR3 consists of 14 residues. From germline, CDR1 is SGHNT and CDR2 YENEEA. CDR3 in amino acids: CASSLSATLNEQFF. As DNA, the CDR3 is TGTGCCAGCAGCTTATCTGCTACCCTCAATGAGCAGTTCTTC.

This clone was seen a handful of times. The V gene is TRBV7-9, the J gene TRBJ2-1, with D possibly TRBD2 on 6 matching bases. This CDR3 has 15 residues. The germline gives CDR1 SEHNR, CDR2 FQNEAQ (reference sequence). V was shortened by 2 bases and J by 5 bases, with 13 bases between the two germline ends. This chain's CDR3 is CASSLLRIADNEQFF. The CDR3 region has the DNA TGTGCCAGCAGCTTACTTCGGATAGCGGACAATGAGCAGTTCTTC.

The rearrangement links TRBV30 to TRBJ1-2; D gene unclear. The germline V gene has CDR1 GTSNPN and CDR2 SVGIG (reference sequence). This CDR3 has 12 residues. V lost 1 base to trimming and J lost 8 bases, with 11 bases between them. The CDR3 nucleotides read TGTGCCTGGAGTGGAGTGGTCGAAGGCTACACCTTC. Amino acid sequence: CAWSGVVEGYTF.

The rearrangement uses TRBV29-1 and TRBJ2-3; D is unclear. Germline V gives CDR1 SQVTM, CDR2 ANQGSEA. The V end was cut by 2 bases, the J end by 2 bases, with 14 bases between. CDR3 length equals 15 residues. The CDR3 nucleotides read TGCAGCGTTGAACGCCGAGTGGGATACACAGATACGCAGTATTTT. It specifies CSVERRVGYTDTQYF.

This clone was recorded a few times. The chain has TRBV27 and TRBJ2-7, with 9 nucleotides matching TRBD1. CDR1 is MNHEY and CDR2 is SMNVEV in the germline V gene (reference sequence). V was clipped by 5 bases and J by 3 bases; unmatched bases: 8. There are 15 residues in the CDR3. CDR3 bases: TGTGCCAGCAGTCCCGGGACAGGGCTATTCTACGAGCAGTACTTC. Protein product: CASSPGTGLFYEQYF.

This chain joins TRBV13 and TRBJ2-7; D not certain. Germline loops: CDR1 PRHDT, CDR2 FYEKMQ (reference sequence). Trimming took off 2 bases at V and 2 bases at J, with 7 bases between the two ends. The CDR3 covers 13 residues. The CDR3 coding sequence is TGTGCCAGCAGCTTAACGGTCCCCTACGAGCAGTACTTC. It yields the protein CASSLTVPYEQYF.

The chain carries TRBV18 and TRBJ1-2; D might be TRBD1 (5 bases). This CDR3 contains 13 residues. Between the trimmed V and J ends, which lost 1 base and 6 bases, there was a span of 9 bases. The germline gives CDR1 KGHSH, CDR2 LQKENI. The CDR3 DNA reads TGTGCCAGCTCACCACACGGGGCTGATGGCTACACCTTC. Its protein product is CASSPHGADGYTF.

This clone was counted between two and nine times. The chain employs TRBV29-1 and TRBJ1-1; D is unclear. This CDR3 has 10 amino acids. Germline V gene data show CDR1 as SQVTM and CDR2 as ANQGSEA. Trimming removed 4 bases from V and 3 bases from J, with 3 bases in between. The DNA of the CDR3 is TGCAGCGTTGTGGACACTGAAGCTTTCTTT. It codes for CSVVDTEAFF.

The chain joins TRBV5-6 to TRBJ2-3, with 7 nucleotides matching TRBD2. The CDR3 contains 12 residues. Germline lookup yields CDR1 SGHDT and CDR2 YYEEEE. V trimming: 4 bases; J trimming: 6 bases; junction bases outside the gene matches: 2. Here the CDR3 DNA reads TGTGCCAGCAGCCTGGGAGGGGATACGCAGTATTTT. The encoded protein is CASSLGGDTQYF.